This T cell receptor (beta chain) stems from a study of blood T cells in healthy people across ages. Study-wide findings and caveats: Strong correlation was found linking TCR beta diversity to naive T cell percentage.

Remarks on this clonotype: Its cognate antigen is unknown.

Primers used in a second PCR of roughly 7 to 12 cycles were a sample-barcoded 5' primer and a J-beta primer mix. Each CDR3 protein gets one entry after TCRdb re-called the 5' RACE reads with MiXCR. This table has fewer than 1,200,000 distinct CDR3 sequences, about 23% appearing once. V lost 3 bases and J lost 6, with 14 bases in between. This CDR3 has 13 amino acids. CDR1 and CDR2 (germline): SQVTM, ANQGSEA. These data also featured in a second study, about T cells of mothers and their children. That source reports: According to the study, all extracted RNA entered cDNA synthesis at around 1.5 ug per 15 ul. In both related and unrelated pairs, TCR recombination output is shaped similarly by thymic selection.

The V and J genes are TRBV29-1 and TRBJ1-1, with a possible D match to TRBD1 (6 bases). The sequenced sample consisted of blood. The origin of this receptor is a girl aged 2-9 years in good health. The CDR3 DNA reads as TGCAGCGTTGATGACGGGGGCGCAGCTGAAGCTTTCTTT. It is translated as CSVDDGGAAEAFF.